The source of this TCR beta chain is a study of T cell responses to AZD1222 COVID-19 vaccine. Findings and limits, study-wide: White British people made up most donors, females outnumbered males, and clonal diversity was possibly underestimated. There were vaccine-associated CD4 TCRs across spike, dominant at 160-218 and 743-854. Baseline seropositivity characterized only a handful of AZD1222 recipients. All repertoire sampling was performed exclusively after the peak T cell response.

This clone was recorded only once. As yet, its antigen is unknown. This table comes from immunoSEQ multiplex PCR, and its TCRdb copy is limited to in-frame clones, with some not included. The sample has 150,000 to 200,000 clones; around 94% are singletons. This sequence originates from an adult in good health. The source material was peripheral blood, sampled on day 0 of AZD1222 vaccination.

CDR3 DNA: TGCGCCAGCAGCCCGGGACAGGGAGAACAGACCCAGTACTTC. This encodes CASSPGQGEQTQYF. This chain connects TRBV5-1 to TRBJ2-5; 9 bases map to TRBD1. The V gene's germline CDR1 is SGHRS and CDR2 YFSETQ. Unmatched junction bases numbered 7, after V lost 4 bases and J lost 6 bases. This CDR3 region has 14 residues. Looking up the rest from reference TRBV5-1 and TRBJ2-5 gives the full variable domain: KAGVTQTPRYLIKTRGQQVTLSCSPISGHRSVSWYQQTPGQGLQFLFEYFSETQRNKGNFPGRFSGRQFSNSRSEMNVSTLELGDSALYLCASSPGQGEQTQYFGPGTRLLVL.